The 19 T cell receptor beta chains reported below all come from one sample, sequenced in a study of cytomegalovirus exposure and HLA in healthy donors. The PCR ran on 60 Vbeta and 13 Jbeta primers. The data were produced by immunoSEQ multiplex PCR, yet TCRdb's version contains in-frame clones alone and is incomplete. The sample lists around 180,000 clones; roughly 87% were seen once. Sequenced material: PBMCs. These TCRs come from a woman between 50 and 59 years old in good health and CMV-seronegative.

The chain couples TRBV6-6 to TRBJ1-5; the D is unclear. The CDR3 totals 14 residues. Germline assignment: CDR1 MNHNY and CDR2 SVGAGI (reference sequence). V was pared by 6 bases and J by 1 base, with 10 bases between. The CDR3 here is CASRSGGSNQPQHF. CDR3 DNA sequence: TGTGCCAGCAGAAGTGGAGGGAGCAATCAGCCCCAGCATTTT.

This chain links TRBV30 with TRBJ2-5; 11 bases agree with TRBD2. This CDR3 is 16 amino acids long. The germline V gene encodes CDR1 GTSNPN and CDR2 SVGIG (reference sequence). The V and J ends lost 3 bases and 0 bases, in that order; junction bases with no gene match: 6. The CDR3 sequence: CAWRRLAGINQETQYF. CDR3 coding DNA: TGTGCCTGGAGGAGACTAGCGGGGATTAACCAAGAGACCCAGTACTTC.

This clone has only a few counts. The J gene is TRBJ2-5, the V gene TRBV7-9; TRBD2 matches at 7 bases. With 3 bases clipped from V and 2 bases from J, the junction kept 9 bases outside the gene matches. This CDR3 comprises 16 residues. Germline CDR1 SEHNR, CDR2 FQNEAQ (reference sequence). CDR3 region: CASSFSTGGWQETQYF. The CDR3 bases are TGTGCCAGCAGCTTTTCTACGGGGGGTTGGCAAGAGACCCAGTACTTC.

The gene calls are TRBV4-3 and TRBJ2-1; D possibly corresponds to TRBD2 (5 bases). Per the germline V gene, CDR1 is LGHNA and CDR2 is YSLEER. The CDR3 extends over 16 amino acids. V was trimmed by 6 bases and J by 9 bases, leaving 24 bases between them. The CDR3 bases are TGCGCCAGCAGAAGACGGGTGTTGACTCCCGAGGGTGAGCAGTTCTTC. Translating it yields CASRRRVLTPEGEQFF.

In its sample, this clone was seen once. The chain employs TRBV21-1 and TRBJ1-5. TRBV21-1 is annotated as a pseudogene. The CDR3 is 16 residues long. DNA for the CDR3: TGTGCCAGCAGCAAAGTACACCCTCCGAGGGTCCAGCCCCAGCATTTT. Its translation is CASSKVHPPRVQPQHF.

The chain recombines TRBV28 with TRBJ1-2; D gene ambiguous. The length of the CDR3 is 16 residues. V was shortened by 2 bases and J by 4 bases, with 17 bases between the two germline ends. CDR1 is MDHEN, CDR2 SYDVKM, per germline. CDR3 nucleotide sequence: TGTGCCAGCAGTTTAGCCCCCACGGGTATCATCTATGGCTACACCTTC. This translates into CASSLAPTGIIYGYTF.

The chain is built from TRBV7-2 and TRBJ2-5, with D possibly TRBD2 on 6 matching bases. CDR1 is SGHTA, CDR2 FQGNSA, per germline. Trimming took 1 base from V and 5 from J, leaving 11 bases between them. CDR3 length: 14 residues. In DNA, the CDR3 is TGTGCCAGCAGCTTAGGGGGGGATGGGGAGACCCAGTACTTC. This translates into CASSLGGDGETQYF. The full variable domain, completed using reference TRBV7-2 and TRBJ2-5, is GAGVSQSPSNKVTEKGKDVELRCDPISGHTALYWYRQSLGQGLEFLIYFQGNSAPDKSGLPSDRFSAERTGGSVSTLTIQRTQQEDSAVYLCASSLGGDGETQYFGPGTRLLVL.

This clone was seen more than once but under ten times. The CDR3 DNA reads as TGCGCCAGCAGCCAAGGGGCAGGGGAGACCCAGTACTTC. This sequence encodes CASSQGAGETQYF. J is TRBJ2-5 and V is TRBV4-3, with D possibly matching TRBD1 (5 bases). The CDR3 has 13 residues. Germline assignment: CDR1 LGHNA and CDR2 YSLEER. Trimming left V 1 base short and J 5 bases short, with 8 bases between.

This chain uses TRBV27 with TRBJ1-1, with a weak D call TRBD1 (5 bases). The length of the CDR3 is 14 residues. Germline values: CDR1 MNHEY, CDR2 SMNVEV (reference sequence). V dropped 5 bases and J dropped 8 bases, with 18 bases sitting between them. The CDR3 loop is CASSPGGVRTEAFF. CDR3 nucleotide sequence: TGTGCCAGCAGTCCCGGAGGGGTTCGGACAGAAGCTTTCTTT.

This clone was detected once. The V call is TRBV18, the J call TRBJ2-1; D is perhaps TRBD2 (5 bases). Germline V gene lookup returns CDR1 KGHSH and CDR2 LQKENI. V was trimmed by 0 bases and J by 2 bases, leaving 14 bases between them. The CDR3 extends over 17 amino acids. The CDR3 coding sequence is TGTGCCAGCTCACCACCGAATACGGGGAACACCTACAATGAGCAGTTCTTC. It yields the protein CASSPPNTGNTYNEQFF.

The chain employs TRBV6-6 and TRBJ1-1; a weak D match, TRBD1 (5 bases). CDR3 size: 13 residues. V dropped 6 bases and J dropped 0 bases, with 8 bases sitting between them. The germline V gene has CDR1 MNHNY and CDR2 SVGAGI (reference sequence). CDR3 coding DNA: TGTGCCAGCAGAAACAGGTTGAACACTGAAGCTTTCTTT. Translating it yields CASRNRLNTEAFF.

This rearrangement joins TRBV27 to TRBJ1-2, with 7 bases matching TRBD1. V gave up 5 bases and J gave up 3 bases; unmatched junction bases: 3. Germline-derived CDR1 and CDR2 are MNHEY and SMNVEV (reference sequence). The CDR3 totals 13 residues. This CDR3 is CASSPDRDYGYTF. The CDR3 coding sequence is TGTGCCAGCAGTCCAGACAGGGACTATGGCTACACCTTC.

V is TRBV7-9 and J is TRBJ1-2; D uncertain. Germline assignment: CDR1 SEHNR and CDR2 FQNEAQ (reference sequence). CDR3 length: 14 residues. The V gene lost 5 bases and the J gene lost 4 bases, with 14 bases spanning the gap. The CDR3 reads CASSLNPDGYGYTF. CDR3 coding DNA: TGTGCCAGCAGCCTCAACCCAGATGGCTATGGCTACACCTTC.

The chain links TRBV19 to TRBJ1-1; 10 nucleotides align to TRBD1. Germline V gene data show CDR1 as LNHDA and CDR2 as SQIVND (reference sequence). This CDR3 is 15 amino acids long. The V gene end was trimmed by 5 bases and the J gene end by 4 bases; junction bases not matched to a gene: 7. For the CDR3, the DNA is TGTGCCAGTAGTCTGACAGGGGGCGGGAGCACTGAAGCTTTCTTT. Protein: CASSLTGGGSTEAFF.

V gene TRBV28 combines with J gene TRBJ1-2; D ambiguous. Germline V gene sequence: CDR1 MDHEN, CDR2 SYDVKM. CDR3 length: 14 residues. V lost 4 bases and J lost 7, with 16 bases in between. The CDR3 region has the DNA TGTGCCAGCAGTTCCCCCGCCGAGGCGCCTGGCTACACCTTC. It is translated as CASSSPAEAPGYTF.

The chain carries TRBV11-2 and TRBJ2-3, with 7 bases identical to TRBD2. In germline, CDR1 is SGHAT, CDR2 FQNNGV. The CDR3 spans 15 residues. The V gene end was trimmed by 7 bases and the J gene end by 1 base; junction bases not matched to a gene: 8. The CDR3 DNA follows: TGTGCCAGCAACCCAGCGGGATCGGGCACAGATACGCAGTATTTT. It codes for CASNPAGSGTDTQYF.

This chain links TRBV13 with TRBJ2-4; D possibly corresponds to TRBD1 (6 bases). The germline gives CDR1 PRHDT, CDR2 FYEKMQ (reference sequence). The CDR3 extends over 14 amino acids. Trimming cost V 5 bases and J 5 bases, with 13 bases left between them. CDR3 coding DNA: TGTGCCAGCAGCCCAGGGGTGCGGGAAAACATTCAGTACTTC. Protein product: CASSPGVRENIQYF.

The chain joins TRBV5-1 to TRBJ2-3; TRBD1 matches 10 bases. V dropped 4 bases and J dropped 2; count of bases not matched to a gene: 7. The CDR3 is made up of 16 amino acids. The germline CDR1 and CDR2 sequences are SGHRS and YFSETQ. The CDR3 here is CASSSGQGGTTDTQYF. In nucleotides, the CDR3 is TGCGCCAGCAGCAGCGGACAGGGGGGAACCACAGATACGCAGTATTTT.

The sample holds one count of this clone. J is TRBJ1-5 and V is TRBV7-2, with no clear D. The ends were cut back, 5 bases at V and 6 bases at J, with 11 bases in the middle. This CDR3 spans 13 amino acids. CDR1 and CDR2 (germline): SGHTA, FQGNSA. CDR3 region: CASSPLAGQPQHF. The CDR3 nucleotides read TGTGCCAGCAGCCCCCTCGCAGGTCAGCCCCAGCATTTT.